This entry lists 26 T cell receptor beta chains sequenced from one sample in a study of shared clonotypes between healthy human individuals. TCRdb's table, derived via immunoSEQ multiplex PCR, lists solely in-frame clones and lacks some. The top ten hold approximately 0.4% of the sample, which has about 2.3 million clones, roughly 92% seen once. The specimen was naive CD4+ T cells from PBMCs. Regarding subset: CD45RA+ positively selected. The receptors come from a man between 18 and 35 years old in good health. Some clones in this sample may be carry-over from other donors' samples.

Comment on this clone: Other nucleotide sequences in the sample specify the same CDR3. The rearrangement links TRBV7-9 to TRBJ1-3, with a possible D match to TRBD1 (5 bases). The CDR3 is 13 amino acids. The V and J ends lost 1 base and 4 bases respectively, with 5 bases between them. Per the germline V gene, CDR1 is SEHNR and CDR2 is FQNEAQ (reference sequence). The CDR3 bases are TGTGCCAGCAGCTTAGGGACAGGAAACACCATATATTTT. Encoded protein: CASSLGTGNTIYF.

The chain couples TRBV2 to TRBJ1-1; no reliable D call. The V gene lost 6 bases and the J gene lost 7 bases, with 9 bases spanning the gap. The CDR3 extends over 11 amino acids. Germline CDR1 SNHLY, CDR2 FYNNEI. The CDR3 loop reads CASRVGGEAFF. The CDR3 DNA reads as TGTGCCAGCAGGGTGGGTGGTGAAGCTTTCTTT.

The rearrangement uses TRBV19 and TRBJ2-1; 8 bases align to TRBD1. The CDR3 totals 15 residues. The J segment lost 10 bases and the V segment lost 3 bases, leaving 11 bases of the junction unmatched. Per the germline V gene, CDR1 is LNHDA and CDR2 is SQIVND (reference sequence). CDR3 region: CASSIRGQVGAEQFF. Here the CDR3 DNA reads TGTGCCAGTAGTATCCGGGGACAGGTTGGGGCCGAGCAGTTCTTC. The whole variable domain, filled in from reference TRBV19 and TRBJ2-1, reads DGGITQSPKYLFRKEGQNVTLSCEQNLNHDAMYWYRQDPGQGLRLIYYSQIVNDFQKGDIAEGYSVSREKKESFPLTVTSAQKNPTAFYLCASSIRGQVGAEQFFGPGTRLTVL.

The genes are TRBV5-1 and TRBJ1-1; 10 bases match TRBD1. Germline V lookup: CDR1 SGHRS, CDR2 YFSETQ. The CDR3 loop spans 15 amino acids. V was pared by 6 bases and J by 3 bases, with 8 bases of the junction left unmatched. The chain's CDR3 is CASKARGTGDTEAFF. CDR3 nucleotide sequence: TGCGCCAGCAAGGCCAGGGGGACAGGGGACACTGAAGCTTTCTTT.

This chain connects TRBV15 to TRBJ2-7, with 9 bases identical to TRBD2. In germline, CDR1 is LNHNV, CDR2 YYDKDF (reference sequence). J lost 6 bases, V lost 0 bases, and 3 bases had no gene match. The length of the CDR3 is 14 residues. CDR3 coding DNA: TGTGCCACCAGCAGAGATTCTAGCGGGATCGAGCAGTACTTC. Amino acids: CATSRDSSGIEQYF. The full variable domain, its missing parts supplied by reference TRBV15 and TRBJ2-7, is DAMVIQNPRYQVTQFGKPVTLSCSQTLNHNVMYWYQQKSSQAPKLLFHYYDKDFNNEADTPDNFQSRRPNTSFCFLDIRSPGLGDTAMYLCATSRDSSGIEQYFGPGTRLTVT.

The count of this clone is one. This sequence joins TRBV7-9 and TRBJ2-1; D is ambiguous. Germline V gene lookup returns CDR1 SEHNR and CDR2 FQNEAQ (reference sequence). Trimming left V 2 bases short and J 6 bases short, with 11 bases between. This CDR3 contains 14 residues. CDR3 in amino acids: CASSLLAGRNEQFF. The CDR3 bases are TGTGCCAGCAGCTTATTGGCCGGACGCAATGAGCAGTTCTTC.

CDR3 DNA sequence: TGTGCCAGCAGTTTCCAGGGTGGTTACGAGCAGTACTTC. Its protein is CASSFQGGYEQYF. V is TRBV28 and J is TRBJ2-7, with D possibly being TRBD1 (5 bases). Germline loops: CDR1 MDHEN, CDR2 SYDVKM. The CDR3 has 13 residues. V dropped 3 bases and J dropped 4 bases, with 10 bases sitting between them.

The V call is TRBV9, the J call TRBJ2-3; no clear D gene. Trimming removed 0 bases at V and 2 bases at J, with 7 bases between. The CDR3 is made up of 14 amino acids. CDR1 and CDR2 (germline): SGDLS, YYNGEE. The CDR3 DNA reads as TGTGCCAGCAGCGTAGGGGTGCCCACAGATACGCAGTATTTT. The encoded protein is CASSVGVPTDTQYF.

The rearrangement links TRBV7-9 to TRBJ2-7, with D possibly TRBD2 on 7 matching bases. This CDR3 is built from 15 residues. From germline, CDR1 is SEHNR and CDR2 FQNEAQ (reference sequence). With 5 bases removed from V and 1 base from J, the gap between germline ends came to 15 bases. CDR3 residues: CASSPGEGVSYEQYF. The CDR3 nucleotides read TGTGCCAGCAGCCCAGGGGAGGGGGTATCCTACGAGCAGTACTTC.

The CDR3 protein is CASSLRTLGDEQFF. In DNA form, the CDR3 reads TGCGCCAGCAGCTTAAGGACGCTCGGCGATGAGCAGTTCTTC. The chain carries TRBV5-1 and TRBJ2-1; no clear D gene. The CDR3 has 14 amino acids. Germline V gives CDR1 SGHRS, CDR2 YFSETQ. The V end was cut by 2 bases, the J end by 8 bases, with 14 bases between.

V usage is TRBV7-8 and J usage is TRBJ2-3; 9 positions match TRBD1. The CDR3 contains 16 residues. Germline loops: CDR1 SGHVS, CDR2 FQNEAQ. The V and J ends lost 1 base and 5 bases, in that order; junction bases with no gene match: 7. This CDR3 reads CASSLVGQGIQDTQYF. DNA for the CDR3: TGTGCCAGCAGCTTAGTGGGACAGGGCATTCAAGATACGCAGTATTTT.

The rearrangement joins TRBV18 to TRBJ1-4; 10 positions agree with TRBD1. V lost 2 bases and J lost 7; bases outside the gene matches: 13. Germline CDR1 reads KGHSH; CDR2 reads LQKENI. CDR3 size: 18 residues. CDR3 in DNA: TGTGCCAGCTCACCAACCTGGTTCTCCGGGACAGGGGCTGAAAAACTGTTTTTT. As protein: CASSPTWFSGTGAEKLFF.

V usage is TRBV9 and J usage is TRBJ2-3; possibly TRBD2 for D (7 bases). The V gene lost 2 bases and the J gene lost 4 bases, with 17 bases spanning the gap. Germline CDR1 SGDLS, CDR2 YYNGEE. This CDR3 is 16 amino acids long. This CDR3 reads CASSVTSSTGSDTQYF. The CDR3 DNA sequence: TGTGCCAGCAGCGTGACTAGCTCAACAGGGTCAGATACGCAGTATTTT.

The chain combines TRBV19 with TRBJ2-7, with 9 bases identical to TRBD1. The CDR3 extends over 12 amino acids. J lost 7 bases, V lost 9 bases, and 7 bases had no gene match. Germline V gene data show CDR1 as LNHDA and CDR2 as SQIVND (reference sequence). The CDR3 bases are TGTGCCAGGACAGGGGGTTTCGGGGAGCAGTACTTC. This gives the protein CARTGGFGEQYF.

The chain links TRBV5-4 to TRBJ1-4, with D unresolved. The CDR3 consists of 15 residues. Germline V gene lookup returns CDR1 SGHNT and CDR2 YYREEE (reference sequence). Trimming shortened V by 7 bases and J by 1 base, and 14 bases separated the two germline ends. The CDR3 sequence: CASSRSAGTNEKLFF. The CDR3 DNA reads TGTGCCAGCTCCCGTTCCGCAGGAACTAATGAAAAACTGTTTTTT. Drawing the rest from reference TRBV5-4 and TRBJ1-4, the complete variable domain is ETGVTQSPTHLIKTRGQQVTLRCSSQSGHNTVSWYQQALGQGPQFIFQYYREEENGRGNFPPRFSGLQFPNYSSELNVNALELDDSALYLCASSRSAGTNEKLFFGSGTQLSVL.

Only one count was recorded for this clone. The chain recombines TRBV6-5 with TRBJ2-5; D gene unclear. Per the germline V gene, CDR1 is MNHEY and CDR2 is SVGAGI. This CDR3 is built from 14 residues. V was cut by 0 bases and J by 1 base, with 6 bases left in between. This chain's CDR3 is CASSYSTTQETQYF. CDR3 bases: TGTGCCAGCAGTTACTCGACAACCCAAGAGACCCAGTACTTC.

This chain uses TRBV20-1 with TRBJ1-1; D uncertain. CDR3 length equals 11 residues. The V and J ends lost 5 bases and 10 bases respectively, with 14 bases between them. The germline CDR1 and CDR2 sequences are DFQATT and SNEGSKA (reference sequence). The CDR3 protein is CSAPVESRAFF. CDR3 sequence (DNA): TGCAGTGCTCCGGTCGAATCCCGAGCTTTCTTT.

V gene TRBV5-1 combines with J gene TRBJ2-1; no definite D call. CDR1 and CDR2 (germline): SGHRS, YFSETQ. This CDR3 is 16 amino acids long. Deletions cut 0 bases from V and 3 bases from J, with 13 bases between. The CDR3 is CASSLAGSSNYNEQFF. The CDR3 bases are TGCGCCAGCAGCTTGGCCGGCAGCTCTAACTACAATGAGCAGTTCTTC.

The V and J genes are TRBV7-2 and TRBJ1-5, with TRBD1 as a possible D gene (6 bases). Trimming shortened V by 5 bases and J by 8 bases, and 19 bases separated the two germline ends. Germline assignment: CDR1 SGHTA and CDR2 FQGNSA. The CDR3 has 15 residues. In DNA, the CDR3 is TGTGCCAGCAGCCTACGGACAGTCGCAGGGGAGCCCCAGCATTTT. This codes for CASSLRTVAGEPQHF.

The V and J genes are TRBV25-1 and TRBJ2-5; D is possibly TRBD1 or TRBD2 (5 bases each). CDR1 is MGHDK, CDR2 SYGVNS, per germline. The CDR3 extends over 13 amino acids. V was trimmed by 2 bases and J by 5 bases, leaving 9 bases between them. The CDR3 region is CASSERGPETQYF. The CDR3 bases are TGTGCCAGCAGTGAACGGGGACCGGAGACCCAGTACTTC.

The chain employs TRBV5-8 and TRBJ2-5, with a weak D call TRBD2 (6 bases). The ends were cut back, 4 bases at V and 1 base at J, with 14 bases in the middle. Per germline, CDR1 SGHTS and CDR2 YDEGEE. This CDR3 spans 15 amino acids. The CDR3 sequence: CASSPLGGSQETQYF. CDR3 DNA sequence: TGTGCCAGCAGCCCGCTTGGGGGGAGCCAAGAGACCCAGTACTTC.

The V call is TRBV5-1, the J call TRBJ1-4; 8 bases agree with TRBD1. Germline V CDR1 and CDR2: SGHRS, YFSETQ. The CDR3 totals 14 residues. V was pared by 3 bases and J by 8 bases, with 6 bases of the junction left unmatched. CDR3 DNA: TGCGCCAGCAGCTCACAGGGGGGAAACGAAAAACTGTTTTTT. Translation gives CASSSQGGNEKLFF.

This CDR3 is CASTGTSGTYEQYF. The CDR3 DNA follows: TGTGCCAGCACCGGGACTAGCGGGACTTACGAGCAGTACTTC. The chain couples TRBV6-1 to TRBJ2-7; 13 nucleotides agree with TRBD2. V dropped 7 bases and J dropped 4; count of bases not matched to a gene: 4. CDR1 and CDR2 from the germline V gene are MNHNS and SASEGT. This CDR3 has 14 residues.

V gene TRBV11-2 combines with J gene TRBJ2-2, with D maybe TRBD2 (6 bases). The CDR3 spans 15 residues. Deletions cut 1 base from V and 4 bases from J, with 10 bases between. Germline assignment: CDR1 SGHAT and CDR2 FQNNGV. The CDR3 DNA follows: TGTGCCAGCAGCTTAGGACTAGGGCGCACCGGGGAGCTGTTTTTT. It codes for CASSLGLGRTGELFF.

The gene calls are TRBV29-1 and TRBJ2-1; TRBD1 matches at 9 bases. The CDR3 is 14 residues long. With 8 bases clipped from V and 9 bases from J, the junction kept 14 bases outside the gene matches. CDR1 is SQVTM and CDR2 is ANQGSEA in the germline V gene. The CDR3, as DNA: TGCAGCACGGACGGGGGACAGGGAGGAGGTGAGCAGTTCTTC. Its translation: CSTDGGQGGGEQFF.

The genes are TRBV6-5 and TRBJ2-2, with D maybe TRBD2 (6 bases). The V and J ends lost 8 bases and 6 bases respectively, with 13 bases between them. The CDR3 spans 13 residues. Looked up from germline, CDR1 is MNHEY and CDR2 is SVGAGI. The CDR3 DNA is TGTGCCAGCGGGAGGAATTACCCCGGGGAGCTGTTTTTT. This gives the protein CASGRNYPGELFF.